Presented here are 2 T cell receptor beta chains from one specimen sequenced in a study of T cells after yellow fever vaccination. Each CDR3 protein gets one entry after TCRdb re-called the 5' RACE reads with MiXCR. This table holds tens of thousands of distinct CDR3 sequences, 5.5% found once. The material was PBMCs, either bulk or a sorted T-cell subset (CD4+, CD8+, memory, or dextramer-sorted; not recorded which), obtained 15 days after the yellow fever booster vaccination. Every receptor here comes from a man between 25 and 39 years old who received the YFV17D yellow fever vaccine.

This clonotype was observed many times. The J gene is TRBJ1-1, the V gene TRBV5-1; D remains unclear. The CDR3 spans 14 residues. Between the trimmed V and J ends, which lost 0 bases and 3 bases, there was a span of 9 bases. The germline CDR1 and CDR2 sequences are SGHRS and YFSETQ. CDR3 in amino acids: CASSLARRDTEAFF. The CDR3 DNA reads as TGCGCCAGCAGCTTGGCCCGGCGGGACACTGAAGCTTTCTTT.

This clonotype was detected ten times or more. In nucleotides, the CDR3 is TGTGCCAGCAGCCAAGGTTTGCCCCGCGCTCGCAATGAGCAGTTCTTC. It codes for CASSQGLPRARNEQFF. This chain links TRBV14 with TRBJ2-1, with D unclear. The V end lost 1 base, the J end lost 6 bases, and 16 bases lay between the germline ends. This CDR3 has 16 residues. The germline V gene has CDR1 SGHDN and CDR2 FVKESK.